The rows below give T cell receptor beta chains drawn from one sample of a study of T cells expressing NK-cell markers. TCRdb reprocessed the 5' RACE reads, with one entry per CDR3 protein and no DNA. The sample data list 400,000 or so distinct CDR3 sequences. Input material: blood T cells: a sorted CD56 or NKG2C T cell subset, CD4+ or CD8+ T cells, or bulk PBMC T cells (not recorded which). The source is a woman aged 50 to 60 in good health. Both conserved end residues are part of each CDR3.

v_call	j_call	cdr3_aa
TRBV10-1	TRBJ2-3	CASSPDSLPGDTQYF
TRBV7-8	TRBJ1-1	CASSLRQGVGTNTEAFF
TRBV18	TRBJ1-5	CASSTGRARQPQHF
TRBV5-1	TRBJ1-6	CASRTGEYNSPLHF
TRBV11-2	TRBJ2-1	CASSVTSGSKYEQFF
TRBV4-2	TRBJ2-1	CASSQRGTPSSYNEQFF
TRBV7-9	TRBJ2-1	CASSLPETGTSGRAVF
TRBV24-1	TRBJ2-1	CATSDWGRDDEQFF
TRBV14	TRBJ2-1	CASSQEYRYNEQFF
TRBV27	TRBJ2-1	CASSAPLREGRNEQFF
TRBV20-1	TRBJ2-1	CSAREPGPQGGEQFF
TRBV5-1	TRBJ1-3	CASSPRDRFSGNTIYF
TRBV2	TRBJ2-1	CASSEGLIDEQFF
TRBV7-9	TRBJ2-2	CASSPRTLAANTGELFF
TRBV10-3	TRBJ2-7	CAISEGSQGTYEQYF
TRBV7-9	TRBJ2-7	CASSSPSGQPSYEQYF
TRBV5-6	TRBJ1-2	CASSLKVWNYGYTF